Each of the 20 T cell receptor beta chains below was sequenced from the same sample in a study of OX40 agonist ivuxolimab in advanced cancers. Sequencing was performed with immunoSEQ multiplex PCR; in TCRdb, only in-frame clones are kept and a portion is missing. The sample holds 44,000 or so clones, 80% seen once. Specimen: CD4+ or CD8+ T cells sorted from blood, collected in a trial of the OX40 agonist ivuxolimab. These TCRs come from an adult with an advanced solid tumor such as melanoma, head and neck, liver or kidney cancer.

The chain is built from TRBV5-1 and TRBJ2-7; unclear D gene. Trimming shortened V by 3 bases and J by 0 bases, and 7 bases separated the two germline ends. There are 13 residues in the CDR3. Germline V gene sequence: CDR1 SGHRS, CDR2 YFSETQ. The CDR3 loop is CASSSASSYEQYF. In DNA form, the CDR3 reads TGCGCCAGCAGCTCGGCATCCTCCTACGAGCAGTACTTC.

The V gene is TRBV29-1, the J gene TRBJ2-1; 10 bases are a match to TRBD2. The trim removed 7 bases at V and 4 bases at J, leaving 1 base unmatched. Germline lookup yields CDR1 SQVTM and CDR2 ANQGSEA. CDR3 length: 12 amino acids. In DNA form, the CDR3 reads TGCAGCGAGCGGGAGGGTTACAATGAGCAGTTCTTC. Its protein product is CSEREGYNEQFF.

This rearrangement joins TRBV6-1 to TRBJ2-7; D could derive from TRBD1 or TRBD2 (5 bases each). The germline gives CDR1 MNHNS, CDR2 SASEGT. V lost 11 bases to trimming and J lost 3 bases, with 17 bases between them. This CDR3 comprises 13 residues. The CDR3 loop is CAGRDRAGYEQYF. The DNA for the CDR3 is TGTGCCGGCCGGGACCGGGCAGGCTACGAGCAGTACTTC.

The chain employs TRBV2 and TRBJ2-7; 7 bases map to TRBD2. V shed 7 bases, J shed 0 bases, and the junction held 9 bases outside the gene matches. CDR3 length: 15 residues. CDR1 SNHLY and CDR2 FYNNEI come from the germline V gene. The CDR3 DNA reads TGTGCCAGCAACGCGCTAGCGGCGAGCTCCTACGAGCAGTACTTC. The encoded protein is CASNALAASSYEQYF. The whole variable domain, remainder taken from reference TRBV2 and TRBJ2-7, is EPEVTQTPSHQVTQMGQEVILRCVPISNHLYFYWYRQILGQKVEFLVSFYNNEISEKSEIFDDQFSVERPDGSNFTLKIRSTKLEDSAMYFCASNALAASSYEQYFGPGTRLTVT.

CDR3 coding DNA: TGTGCCAGCAGCTTCGGGACAGGTTATGGCTACACCTTC. It specifies CASSFGTGYGYTF. The rearrangement links TRBV7-2 to TRBJ1-2, with 8 positions matching TRBD1. Germline CDR1 is SGHTA and CDR2 is FQGNSA. The V and J ends lost 3 bases and 5 bases, in that order; junction bases with no gene match: 2. CDR3 length: 13 amino acids.

V gene TRBV4-1 combines with J gene TRBJ2-4, with D possibly called TRBD1 or TRBD2 (5 bases each). Germline CDR1 is MGHRA and CDR2 is YSYEKL. V was shortened by 3 bases and J by 10 bases, with 16 bases between the two germline ends. CDR3 length: 14 amino acids. This CDR3 is CASSQVDSPGIQYF. Written as DNA, the CDR3 is TGCGCCAGCAGCCAGGTCGACAGCCCGGGGATTCAGTACTTC.

This chain connects TRBV27 to TRBJ2-7, with D unresolved. Per the germline V gene, CDR1 is MNHEY and CDR2 is SMNVEV (reference sequence). The CDR3 totals 12 residues. The germline V and J ends were trimmed by 6 bases and 3 bases, with 9 bases remaining between them. In nucleotides, the CDR3 is TGTGCCAGCAGGGGTCAGAGCTACGAGCAGTACTTC. This codes for CASRGQSYEQYF.

The chain uses TRBV18 and TRBJ2-1; D is possibly TRBD1 (6 bases). The length of the CDR3 is 12 residues. Trimming stripped 4 bases from V and 9 bases from J, with 10 bases between. The germline V gene encodes CDR1 KGHSH and CDR2 LQKENI. The CDR3 spells CASSLGTSEQFF. Written as DNA, the CDR3 is TGTGCCAGCTCACTGGGGACATCTGAGCAGTTCTTC.

The chain recombines TRBV2 with TRBJ1-1, with D unresolved. The V and J ends lost 2 bases and 3 bases respectively, with 7 bases between them. The CDR3 has 13 amino acids. CDR1 and CDR2 (germline): SNHLY, FYNNEI. The CDR3 sequence is CASSEMRDTEAFF. In DNA form, the CDR3 reads TGTGCCAGCAGTGAAATGAGGGACACTGAAGCTTTCTTT.

The rearrangement uses TRBV7-9 and TRBJ2-3; D unresolved. CDR1 and CDR2 (germline): SEHNR, FQNEAQ (reference sequence). There are 15 residues in the CDR3. V gave up 5 bases and J gave up 8 bases, with 20 bases separating them. This CDR3 reads CASSPDNYLRSTQYF. CDR3 nucleotide sequence: TGTGCCAGCAGCCCCGACAACTACCTCAGGAGTACGCAGTATTTT.

The chain combines TRBV30 with TRBJ2-1; TRBD1 agrees at 9 bases. The germline V gene has CDR1 GTSNPN and CDR2 SVGIG (reference sequence). The CDR3 extends over 15 amino acids. The trim removed 8 bases at V and 6 bases at J, leaving 14 bases unmatched. CDR3 sequence: CAVTPRDRVLNEQFF. As DNA, the CDR3 is TGTGCCGTTACTCCCCGGGACAGGGTCCTCAATGAGCAGTTCTTC.

The V gene is TRBV27, the J gene TRBJ2-7, with unresolved D. The germline V gene encodes CDR1 MNHEY and CDR2 SMNVEV (reference sequence). V was pared by 4 bases and J by 7 bases, with 8 bases between. This CDR3 contains 11 residues. For the CDR3, the DNA is TGTGCCAGCAGTTCCAACTGGGAGCAGTACTTC. Encoded protein: CASSSNWEQYF.

This rearrangement joins TRBV18 to TRBJ2-5, with D tentatively TRBD2 (7 bases). Trimming left V 3 bases short and J 3 bases short, with 14 bases between. CDR3 size: 15 residues. In germline, CDR1 is KGHSH, CDR2 LQKENI. CDR3 protein: CASSPRGAREETQYF. Here the CDR3 DNA reads TGTGCCAGCTCACCCCGGGGGGCAAGGGAAGAGACCCAGTACTTC.

The rearrangement uses TRBV29-1 and TRBJ2-1, with D possibly being TRBD1 (6 bases). The germline gives CDR1 SQVTM, CDR2 ANQGSEA. The CDR3 covers 15 residues. Deletions cut 3 bases from V and 0 bases from J, with 12 bases between. The CDR3 DNA sequence: TGCAGCGTTGACGGGACACCTAGCTCCTACAATGAGCAGTTCTTC. Protein product: CSVDGTPSSYNEQFF.

The chain recombines TRBV7-8 with TRBJ2-4; 8 bases fit TRBD1. Trimming at V came to 2 bases and at J to 3 bases, leaving 6 bases not matched to a gene. This CDR3 contains 16 residues. The V gene's germline CDR1 is SGHVS and CDR2 FQNEAQ. In DNA form, the CDR3 reads TGTGCCAGCAGCTTATACCCCGGACAGGGCAAAAACATTCAGTACTTC. Protein product: CASSLYPGQGKNIQYF.

The table lists this clone with a few counts. The rearrangement links TRBV7-9 to TRBJ2-7; D is unclear. Germline assignment: CDR1 SEHNR and CDR2 FQNEAQ (reference sequence). The CDR3 has 11 residues. Trimming took 6 bases from V and 5 from J, leaving 8 bases between them. DNA of the CDR3: TGTGCCAGCAGTCGAACCCACGAGCAGTACTTC. Amino acids: CASSRTHEQYF.

This clone was recorded only once. The V and J genes are TRBV11-2 and TRBJ2-7, with 7 bases matching TRBD1. V lost 1 base to trimming and J lost 6 bases; unmatched junction nucleotides: 3. Germline CDR1 and CDR2: SGHAT and FQNNGV. CDR3 length: 13 residues. DNA of the CDR3: TGTGCCAGCAGCTTAGCACAGGGGCTCGAGCAGTACTTC. It translates to CASSLAQGLEQYF.

The genes are TRBV27 and TRBJ1-6; D may be TRBD1 (6 bases). The germline V gene encodes CDR1 MNHEY and CDR2 SMNVEV (reference sequence). Trimming cost V 8 bases and J 6 bases, with 17 bases left between them. The CDR3 runs 15 residues. CDR3 protein: CASLRGGSGNSPLHF. For the CDR3, the DNA is TGTGCCAGCCTCAGGGGCGGGTCGGGTAATTCACCCCTCCACTTT.

This clone has only a few counts. J is TRBJ2-3 and V is TRBV30; D remains ambiguous. In germline, CDR1 is GTSNPN, CDR2 SVGIG (reference sequence). The CDR3 covers 13 residues. Deletions cut 2 bases from V and 4 bases from J, with 10 bases between. This CDR3 is CAWSMGFADTQYF. CDR3 bases: TGTGCCTGGAGTATGGGGTTTGCAGATACGCAGTATTTT.

The gene calls are TRBV30 and TRBJ2-7; 11 bases map to TRBD1. Trimming took 2 bases from V and 4 from J; bases not matched to a gene: 4. Germline loops: CDR1 GTSNPN, CDR2 SVGIG (reference sequence). This CDR3 is 14 amino acids long. The CDR3 nucleotides read TGTGCCTGGAGTTTGGACAGGGGGCAATACGAGCAGTACTTC. Protein: CAWSLDRGQYEQYF.